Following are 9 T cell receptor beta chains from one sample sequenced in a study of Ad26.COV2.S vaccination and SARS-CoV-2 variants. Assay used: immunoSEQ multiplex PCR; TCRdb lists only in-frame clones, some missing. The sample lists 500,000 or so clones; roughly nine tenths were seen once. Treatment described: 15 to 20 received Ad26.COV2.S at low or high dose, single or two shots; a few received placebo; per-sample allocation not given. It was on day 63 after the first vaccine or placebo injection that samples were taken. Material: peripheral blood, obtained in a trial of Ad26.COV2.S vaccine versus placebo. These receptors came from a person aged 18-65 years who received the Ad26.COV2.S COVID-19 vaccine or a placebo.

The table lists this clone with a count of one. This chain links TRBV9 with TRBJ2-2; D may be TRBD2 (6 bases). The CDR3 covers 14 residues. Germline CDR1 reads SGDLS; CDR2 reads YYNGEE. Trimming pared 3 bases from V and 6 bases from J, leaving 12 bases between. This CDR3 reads CASSGLVWAGELFF. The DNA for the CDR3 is TGTGCCAGCAGCGGACTAGTTTGGGCCGGGGAGCTGTTTTTT.

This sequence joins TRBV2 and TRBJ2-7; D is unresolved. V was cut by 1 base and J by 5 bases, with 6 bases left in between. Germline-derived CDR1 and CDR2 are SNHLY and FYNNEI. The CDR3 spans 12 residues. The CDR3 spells CASSEEGHEQYF. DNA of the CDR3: TGTGCCAGCAGTGAAGAAGGCCACGAGCAGTACTTC.

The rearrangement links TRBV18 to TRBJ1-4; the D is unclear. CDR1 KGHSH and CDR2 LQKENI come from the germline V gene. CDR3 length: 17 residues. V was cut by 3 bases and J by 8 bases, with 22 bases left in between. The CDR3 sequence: CASSPRRALKPAEKLFF. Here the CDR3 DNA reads TGTGCCAGCTCACCGCGGAGAGCCTTAAAACCTGCCGAAAAACTGTTTTTT.

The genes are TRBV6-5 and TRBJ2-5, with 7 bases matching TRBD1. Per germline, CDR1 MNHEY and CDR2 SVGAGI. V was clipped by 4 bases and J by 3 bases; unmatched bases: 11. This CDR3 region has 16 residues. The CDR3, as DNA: TGTGCCAGCAGTTCCTACGTCAGGGGGTTAGAAGAGACCCAGTACTTC. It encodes CASSSYVRGLEETQYF.

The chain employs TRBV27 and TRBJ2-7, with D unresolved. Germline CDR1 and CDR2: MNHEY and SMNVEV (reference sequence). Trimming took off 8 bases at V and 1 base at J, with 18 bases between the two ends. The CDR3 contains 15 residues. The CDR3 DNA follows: TGTGCCAGCCGTAGCTCCGGGTTAGGTTCCTACGAGCAGTACTTC. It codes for CASRSSGLGSYEQYF.

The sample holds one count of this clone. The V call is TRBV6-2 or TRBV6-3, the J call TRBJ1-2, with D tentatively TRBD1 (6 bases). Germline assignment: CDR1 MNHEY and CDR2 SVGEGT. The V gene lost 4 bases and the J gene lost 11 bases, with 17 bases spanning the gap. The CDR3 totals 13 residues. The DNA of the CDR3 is TGTGCCAGCAGTTCGCCGGGACATGTAAGATACACCTTC. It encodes CASSSPGHVRYTF.

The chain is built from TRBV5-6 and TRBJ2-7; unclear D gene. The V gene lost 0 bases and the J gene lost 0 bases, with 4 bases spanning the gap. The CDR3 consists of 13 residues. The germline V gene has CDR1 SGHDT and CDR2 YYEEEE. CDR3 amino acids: CASSLGRSYEQYF. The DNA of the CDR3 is TGTGCCAGCAGCTTGGGACGCTCCTACGAGCAGTACTTC.

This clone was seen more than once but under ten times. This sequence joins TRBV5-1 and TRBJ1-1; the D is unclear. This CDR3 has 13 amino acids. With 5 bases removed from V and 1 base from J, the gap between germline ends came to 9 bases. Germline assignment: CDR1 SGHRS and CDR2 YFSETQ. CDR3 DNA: TGCGCCAGCAGACCGGGCCCGAACACTGAAGCTTTCTTT. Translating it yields CASRPGPNTEAFF.

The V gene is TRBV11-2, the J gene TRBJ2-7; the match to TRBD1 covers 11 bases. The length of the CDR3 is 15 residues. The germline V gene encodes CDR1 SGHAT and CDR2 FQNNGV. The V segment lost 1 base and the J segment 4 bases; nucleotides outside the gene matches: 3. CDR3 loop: CASSLAGQGAYEQYF. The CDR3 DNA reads TGTGCCAGCAGCTTAGCCGGACAGGGGGCTTACGAGCAGTACTTC.